This is a list of T cell receptor beta chains from one sample in a study of cytomegalovirus exposure and HLA in healthy donors. The method was immunoSEQ multiplex PCR; TCRdb's version includes in-frame clones alone and lacks a portion of them. Found here are about 120,000 clones, approximately 80% of them singletons; the top ten hold roughly 0.87%. Sequences were obtained from PBMCs. The receptors derive from a woman aged 30 to 39 in good health and CMV-seronegative. Both conserved end residues are part of each CDR3. D genes are given only for firm matches. The listing skips clone size in some rows; elsewhere it reads once, few, many or a size class.

J gene: TRBJ2-7; D gene: .; V gene: TRBV5-4; clone size: .; CDR3 protein: CASSLGGTYEQYF; CDR3 DNA: TGTGCCAGCAGCTTGGGAGGGACCTACGAGCAGTACTTC
J gene: TRBJ1-5; D gene: .; V gene: TRBV27; clone size: once; CDR3 protein: CASSFLPGHIQHF; CDR3 DNA: TGTGCCAGCAGTTTTTTACCGGGACACATCCAGCATTTT
J gene: TRBJ1-2; D gene: TRBD1; V gene: TRBV30; clone size: .; CDR3 protein: CAWQTGDRYGYTF; CDR3 DNA: TGTGCCTGGCAAACAGGGGATCGGTATGGCTACACCTTC
J gene: TRBJ2-7; D gene: .; V gene: TRBV5-1; clone size: .; CDR3 protein: CASSFAGVYDEQYF; CDR3 DNA: TGCGCCAGCAGCTTTGCAGGGGTATACGACGAGCAGTACTTC
J gene: TRBJ1-1; D gene: .; V gene: TRBV19; clone size: .; CDR3 protein: CATKHKRVNTEAFF; CDR3 DNA: TGTGCCACCAAACATAAGCGGGTGAACACTGAAGCTTTCTTT
J gene: TRBJ1-2; D gene: .; V gene: TRBV29-1; clone size: .; CDR3 protein: CSVEDDGGGYTF; CDR3 DNA: TGCAGCGTTGAAGATGACGGGGGAGGCTACACCTTC
J gene: TRBJ2-7; D gene: .; V gene: TRBV30; clone size: .; CDR3 protein: CAWGQFYEQYF; CDR3 DNA: TGTGCCTGGGGGCAGTTCTACGAGCAGTACTTC
J gene: TRBJ2-2; D gene: .; V gene: TRBV18; clone size: once; CDR3 protein: CASSRIDRSTGELFF; CDR3 DNA: TGTGCCAGCTCACGAATTGACAGATCCACCGGGGAGCTGTTTTTT
J gene: TRBJ1-1; D gene: .; V gene: TRBV30; clone size: few; CDR3 protein: CAWSAPPRNTEAFF; CDR3 DNA: TGTGCCTGGAGTGCCCCTCCGAGGAACACTGAAGCTTTCTTT
J gene: TRBJ1-3; D gene: .; V gene: TRBV6-1; clone size: .; CDR3 protein: CASSESGGLYGNTIYF; CDR3 DNA: TGTGCCAGCAGTGAAAGCGGGGGCCTCTATGGAAACACCATATATTTT
J gene: TRBJ1-1; D gene: .; V gene: TRBV30; clone size: .; CDR3 protein: CAWSVTVNTEAFF; CDR3 DNA: TGTGCCTGGAGTGTAACGGTGAACACTGAAGCTTTCTTT
J gene: TRBJ1-6; D gene: .; V gene: TRBV4-2; clone size: .; CDR3 protein: CASSQDEVSPLHF; CDR3 DNA: TGTGCCAGCAGCCAAGATGAGGTTTCACCCCTCCACTTT
J gene: TRBJ2-1; D gene: TRBD1; V gene: TRBV7-6; clone size: .; CDR3 protein: CASSTGANNEQFF; CDR3 DNA: TGTGCCAGCAGCACAGGGGCGAACAATGAGCAGTTCTTC
J gene: TRBJ1-1; D gene: .; V gene: TRBV6-5; clone size: medium-sized; CDR3 protein: CASRTKGRMNTEAFF; CDR3 DNA: TGTGCCAGCAGAACAAAAGGGAGGATGAACACTGAAGCTTTCTTT
J gene: TRBJ1-1; D gene: TRBD1; V gene: TRBV7-9; clone size: .; CDR3 protein: CASSPGLTGQGAFF; CDR3 DNA: TGTGCCAGCAGCCCTGGACTTACGGGACAGGGGGCTTTCTTT
J gene: TRBJ2-7; D gene: .; V gene: TRBV4-1; clone size: .; CDR3 protein: CASSHSYEQYF; CDR3 DNA: TGCGCCAGCAGCCACAGCTACGAGCAGTACTTC
J gene: TRBJ2-1; D gene: .; V gene: TRBV19; clone size: .; CDR3 protein: CASTDSPPNEQFF; CDR3 DNA: TGTGCCAGTACCGACTCCCCGCCGAATGAGCAGTTCTTC
J gene: TRBJ2-7; D gene: TRBD1; V gene: TRBV27; clone size: .; CDR3 protein: CASSQLRDRGYYEQYF; CDR3 DNA: TGTGCCAGCAGCCAGCTCCGGGACAGGGGCTACTACGAGCAGTACTTC
J gene: TRBJ2-7; D gene: .; V gene: TRBV7-9; clone size: .; CDR3 protein: CASSPNYEQYF; CDR3 DNA: TGTGCCAGCAGCCCCAATTACGAGCAGTACTTC
J gene: TRBJ2-2; D gene: .; V gene: TRBV9; clone size: .; CDR3 protein: CASSVGLIQGRNTGELFF; CDR3 DNA: TGTGCCAGCAGCGTAGGCCTGATCCAGGGGCGGAACACCGGGGAGCTGTTTTTT
J gene: TRBJ1-3; D gene: TRBD1; V gene: TRBV19; clone size: few; CDR3 protein: CASSIGWGTVQENTIYF; CDR3 DNA: TGTGCCAGTAGTATAGGCTGGGGGACAGTCCAAGAGAACACCATATATTTT
J gene: TRBJ2-1; D gene: .; V gene: TRBV19; clone size: .; CDR3 protein: CASSISANNNEQFF; CDR3 DNA: TGTGCCAGTAGTATATCTGCGAATAACAATGAGCAGTTCTTC
J gene: TRBJ2-1; D gene: .; V gene: TRBV6-5; clone size: .; CDR3 protein: CASRYQRYNEQFF; CDR3 DNA: TGTGCCAGCAGATACCAGCGATACAATGAGCAGTTCTTC
J gene: TRBJ2-7; D gene: TRBD2; V gene: TRBV6-1; clone size: few; CDR3 protein: CASSSRAGAGYEQYF; CDR3 DNA: TGTGCCAGCAGTTCCCGAGCGGGGGCGGGATACGAGCAGTACTTC
J gene: TRBJ1-1; D gene: TRBD1; V gene: TRBV4-3; clone size: .; CDR3 protein: CASSQGTGDTEAFF; CDR3 DNA: TGCGCCAGCAGCCAAGGGACAGGGGACACTGAAGCTTTCTTT
J gene: TRBJ2-1; D gene: TRBD2; V gene: TRBV5-1; clone size: few; CDR3 protein: CASGGGLANEQFF; CDR3 DNA: TGCGCCAGCGGGGGAGGACTAGCGAATGAGCAGTTCTTC
J gene: TRBJ1-1; D gene: .; V gene: TRBV7-6; clone size: .; CDR3 protein: CASSRDRGGAEAFF; CDR3 DNA: TGTGCCAGCAGCCGGGATCGGGGAGGAGCTGAAGCTTTCTTT
J gene: TRBJ2-1; D gene: TRBD1; V gene: TRBV2; clone size: few; CDR3 protein: CASSEDRGTDEQFF; CDR3 DNA: TGTGCCAGCAGTGAAGACAGGGGGACTGATGAGCAGTTCTTC
J gene: TRBJ1-5; D gene: .; V gene: TRBV12-5; clone size: .; CDR3 protein: CASGGGWNQPQHF; CDR3 DNA: TGTGCTAGTGGTGGCGGTTGGAATCAGCCCCAGCATTTT
J gene: TRBJ1-1; D gene: TRBD1; V gene: TRBV19; clone size: few; CDR3 protein: CASTLWGTGGRDTEAFF; CDR3 DNA: TGTGCCAGTACTCTTTGGGGGACAGGTGGTAGGGACACTGAAGCTTTCTTT
J gene: TRBJ2-6; D gene: .; V gene: TRBV29-1; clone size: .; CDR3 protein: CSVLASGANVLTF; CDR3 DNA: TGCAGCGTTCTTGCAAGCGGGGCCAACGTCCTGACTTTC
J gene: TRBJ1-5; D gene: TRBD1; V gene: TRBV30; clone size: .; CDR3 protein: CAWTGGSNQPQHF; CDR3 DNA: TGTGCCTGGACAGGGGGGAGTAATCAGCCCCAGCATTTT
J gene: TRBJ2-5; D gene: .; V gene: TRBV19; clone size: .; CDR3 protein: CASSTIDGLAQYF; CDR3 DNA: TGTGCCAGTAGTACAATAGACGGACTCGCCCAGTACTTC
J gene: TRBJ1-1; D gene: .; V gene: TRBV29-1; clone size: once; CDR3 protein: CSVPVDMNTEAFF; CDR3 DNA: TGCAGCGTCCCCGTAGATATGAACACTGAAGCTTTCTTT
J gene: TRBJ2-7; D gene: .; V gene: TRBV2; clone size: few; CDR3 protein: CASSEGAVGLYEQYF; CDR3 DNA: TGTGCCAGCAGTGAAGGGGCAGTTGGGCTCTACGAGCAGTACTTC
J gene: TRBJ2-7; D gene: .; V gene: TRBV2; clone size: .; CDR3 protein: CASSEEIGRSYEQYF; CDR3 DNA: TGTGCCAGCAGTGAGGAGATCGGCAGATCCTACGAGCAGTACTTC
J gene: TRBJ2-7; D gene: TRBD1; V gene: TRBV13; clone size: once; CDR3 protein: CASSLNRGSYEQYF; CDR3 DNA: TGTGCCAGCAGCTTAAACAGGGGGTCCTACGAGCAGTACTTC
J gene: TRBJ1-1; D gene: .; V gene: TRBV7-6; clone size: .; CDR3 protein: CASSPLNTEAFF; CDR3 DNA: TGTGCCAGCAGCCCCCTCAACACTGAAGCTTTCTTT
J gene: TRBJ2-7; D gene: TRBD2; V gene: TRBV10-3; clone size: .; CDR3 protein: CAISDREGSYEQYF; CDR3 DNA: TGTGCCATCAGTGACAGGGAGGGTTCCTACGAGCAGTACTTC